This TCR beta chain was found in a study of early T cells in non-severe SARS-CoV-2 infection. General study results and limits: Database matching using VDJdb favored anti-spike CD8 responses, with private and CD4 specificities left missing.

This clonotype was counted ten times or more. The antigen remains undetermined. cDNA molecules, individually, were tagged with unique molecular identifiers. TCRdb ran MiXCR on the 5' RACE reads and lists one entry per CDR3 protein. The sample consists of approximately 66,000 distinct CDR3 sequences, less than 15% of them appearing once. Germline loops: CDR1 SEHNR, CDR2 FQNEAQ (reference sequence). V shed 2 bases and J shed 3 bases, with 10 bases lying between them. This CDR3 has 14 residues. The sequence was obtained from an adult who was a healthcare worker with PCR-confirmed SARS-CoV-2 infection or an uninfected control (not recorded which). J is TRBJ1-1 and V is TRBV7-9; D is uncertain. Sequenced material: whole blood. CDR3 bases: TGTGCCAGCAGCTTATGGGATGTCGACACTGAAGCTTTCTTT. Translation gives CASSLWDVDTEAFF.